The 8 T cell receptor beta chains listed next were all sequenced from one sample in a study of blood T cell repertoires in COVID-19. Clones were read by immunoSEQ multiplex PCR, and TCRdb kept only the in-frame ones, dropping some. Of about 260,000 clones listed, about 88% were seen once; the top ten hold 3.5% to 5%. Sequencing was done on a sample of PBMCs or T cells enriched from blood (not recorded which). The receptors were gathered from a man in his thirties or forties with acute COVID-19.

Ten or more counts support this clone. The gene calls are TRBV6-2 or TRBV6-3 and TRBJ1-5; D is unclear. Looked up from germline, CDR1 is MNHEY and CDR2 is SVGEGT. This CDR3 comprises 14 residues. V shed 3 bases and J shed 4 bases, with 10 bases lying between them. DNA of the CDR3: TGTGCCAGCAGTTATTCGGGGAATAATCAGCCCCAGCATTTT. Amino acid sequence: CASSYSGNNQPQHF.

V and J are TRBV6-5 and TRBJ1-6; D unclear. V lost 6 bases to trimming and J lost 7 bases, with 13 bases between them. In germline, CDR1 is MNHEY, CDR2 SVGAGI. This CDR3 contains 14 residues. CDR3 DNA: TGTGCCAGCAGCCCCGGGGTAGCCAATTCACCCCTCCACTTT. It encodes CASSPGVANSPLHF.

CDR3 protein: CASSIQGPGNQPQHF. Here the CDR3 DNA reads TGTGCCAGTAGTATTCAGGGGCCTGGCAATCAGCCCCAGCATTTT. The genes are TRBV19 and TRBJ1-5, with a weak D call TRBD1 (6 bases). CDR1 and CDR2 from the germline V gene are LNHDA and SQIVND (reference sequence). V gave up 3 bases and J gave up 2 bases, with 11 bases separating them. The CDR3 is 15 residues long.

CDR3 nucleotide sequence: TGTGCCAGCAACAATCCGGGACTAGCGGGAGACACCTACAATGAGCAGTTCTTC. Its protein is CASNNPGLAGDTYNEQFF. The rearrangement uses TRBV9 and TRBJ2-1; TRBD2 matches 14 bases. Germline CDR1 reads SGDLS; CDR2 reads YYNGEE. There are 18 residues in the CDR3. V lost 6 bases and J lost 2; bases outside the gene matches: 10.

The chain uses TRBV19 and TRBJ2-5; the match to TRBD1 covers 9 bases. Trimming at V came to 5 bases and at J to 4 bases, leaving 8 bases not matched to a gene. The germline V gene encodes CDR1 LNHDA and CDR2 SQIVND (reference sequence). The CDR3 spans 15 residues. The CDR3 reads CASSSYRGRVETQYF. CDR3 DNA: TGTGCCAGTAGTTCCTACAGGGGGCGCGTAGAGACCCAGTACTTC. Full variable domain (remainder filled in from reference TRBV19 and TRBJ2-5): DGGITQSPKYLFRKEGQNVTLSCEQNLNHDAMYWYRQDPGQGLRLIYYSQIVNDFQKGDIAEGYSVSREKKESFPLTVTSAQKNPTAFYLCASSSYRGRVETQYFGPGTRLLVL.

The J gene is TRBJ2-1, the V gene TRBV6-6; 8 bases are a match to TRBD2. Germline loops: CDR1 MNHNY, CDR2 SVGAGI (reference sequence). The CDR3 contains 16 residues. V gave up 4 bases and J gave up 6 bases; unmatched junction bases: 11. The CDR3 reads CASSSQAGAKGNEQFF. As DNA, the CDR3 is TGTGCCAGCAGTTCCCAAGCGGGGGCCAAGGGCAATGAGCAGTTCTTC.

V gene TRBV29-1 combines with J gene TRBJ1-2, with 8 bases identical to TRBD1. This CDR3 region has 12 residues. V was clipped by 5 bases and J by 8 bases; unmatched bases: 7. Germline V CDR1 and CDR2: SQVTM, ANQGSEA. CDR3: CSVTAQGGGYTF. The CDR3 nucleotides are TGCAGCGTTACCGCACAGGGGGGCGGCTACACCTTC.

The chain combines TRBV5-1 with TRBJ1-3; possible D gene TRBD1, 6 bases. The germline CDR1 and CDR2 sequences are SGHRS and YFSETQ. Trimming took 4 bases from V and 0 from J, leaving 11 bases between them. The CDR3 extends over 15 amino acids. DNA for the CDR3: TGCGCCAGCAGCGTTGACAGGAGCTCTGGAAACACCATATATTTT. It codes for CASSVDRSSGNTIYF.